The next 3 T cell receptor beta chains were all read from a single sample in a study of blood T cell repertoires in COVID-19. The method was immunoSEQ multiplex PCR; TCRdb's version includes in-frame clones alone and lacks a portion of them. The repertoire includes around 370,000 clones, around 87% of them detected once, and about 6.9% sits in the top ten. The sample was peripheral blood. The receptor source for this set is a woman between 50 and 59 years old with COVID-19, enrolled during active disease.

DNA of the CDR3: TGTGCCACCAGTGATTTCCAAGGGGCTAGTACCGGGGAGCTGTTTTTT. Its translation is CATSDFQGASTGELFF. The rearrangement links TRBV24-1 to TRBJ2-2, with D possibly matching TRBD1 (5 bases). Looked up from germline, CDR1 is KGHDR and CDR2 is SFDVKD. CDR3 size: 16 residues. Trimming took off 1 base at V and 5 bases at J, with 13 bases between the two ends.

The chain combines TRBV6-5 with TRBJ2-1; 7 bases agree with TRBD2. V shed 2 bases and J 4 bases; nucleotides not matched to a gene: 5. The CDR3 consists of 15 residues. CDR1 and CDR2 from the germline V gene are MNHEY and SVGAGI. CDR3 coding DNA: TGTGCCAGCAGTTACCCGGCTAGCGGATACAATGAGCAGTTCTTC. Protein: CASSYPASGYNEQFF.

The chain recombines TRBV18 with TRBJ2-7; the D gene is possibly TRBD1 (5 bases). Germline loops: CDR1 KGHSH, CDR2 LQKENI. The CDR3 sequence is 15 residues long. Trimming removed 5 bases at V and 3 bases at J, with 17 bases between. DNA for the CDR3: TGTGCCAGCTCAATTAAAGGTACAGGATTCTACGAGCAGTACTTC. This gives the protein CASSIKGTGFYEQYF.